Given below is one T cell receptor (beta chain) in context. As yet, its antigen is unknown. Measured with immunoSEQ multiplex PCR; TCRdb has only the in-frame clones, and not every one. The data show about 800,000 clones, around 96% seen once. This sample was taken from a study of shared clonotypes between healthy human individuals. Study findings and constraints: With a few donors compared, roughly 4.9% of naive CD4 clonotypes were shared. With few donors, the genetic and exposure-history diversity represented was limited.

The CDR3 is made up of 17 amino acids. Germline CDR1 is SEHNR and CDR2 is FQNEAQ (reference sequence). V was cut by 5 bases and J by 0 bases, with 19 bases left in between. CD45RO-negative CD8 cells positively selected for CCR7 made up the naive population, which excluded terminally differentiated effector memory CD45RA+ cells. V and J are TRBV7-9 and TRBJ1-1; D may be TRBD1 (6 bases). The clonotype was recovered from a man aged 25-40 years in good health. What was sequenced was naive CD8+ T cells sorted from blood. CDR3 nucleotides: TGTGCCAGCAGCGCCCCCGGACAGACAGTCTTGAACACTGAAGCTTTCTTT. This gives the protein CASSAPGQTVLNTEAFF.